This T cell receptor beta chain is drawn from a study of shared clonotypes between healthy human individuals. This CDR3 region has 15 residues. In germline, CDR1 is MDHEN, CDR2 SYDVKM. J lost 0 bases, V lost 2 bases, and 2 bases had no gene match. Repertoires were generated with immunoSEQ multiplex PCR, while TCRdb's copy carries only in-frame clones and drops some. The sample yields around 980,000 clones, 75% to 80% seen once. The chain couples TRBV28 to TRBJ2-7; TRBD2 agrees at 9 bases. Sequences were obtained from memory CD4+ T cells from PBMCs. Subset noted: CD45RA-negative fraction. The clonotype was recovered from a man between 18 and 29 years old in good health. Some clones in this sample may be carry-over from other donors' samples. The chain's CDR3 is CASSLLAGSSYEQYF. The CDR3 region has the DNA TGTGCCAGCAGTTTACTAGCGGGATCCTCCTACGAGCAGTACTTC. The entire variable domain, with the rest obtained from reference TRBV28 and TRBJ2-7, is as follows: DVKVTQSSRYLVKRTGEKVFLECVQDMDHENMFWYRQDPGLGLRLIYFSYDVKMKEKGDIPEGYSVSREKKERFSLILESASTNQTSMYLCASSLLAGSSYEQYFGPGTRLTVT.